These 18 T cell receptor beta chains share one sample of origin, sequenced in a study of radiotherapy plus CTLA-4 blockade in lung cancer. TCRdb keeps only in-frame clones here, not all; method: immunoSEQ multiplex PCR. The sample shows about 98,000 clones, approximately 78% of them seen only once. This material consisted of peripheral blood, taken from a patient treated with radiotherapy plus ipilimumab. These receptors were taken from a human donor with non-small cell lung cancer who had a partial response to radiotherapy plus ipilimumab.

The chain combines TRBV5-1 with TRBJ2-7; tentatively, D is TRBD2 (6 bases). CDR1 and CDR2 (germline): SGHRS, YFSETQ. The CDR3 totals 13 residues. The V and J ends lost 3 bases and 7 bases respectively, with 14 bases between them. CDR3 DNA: TGCGCCAGCAGCTATGGGTCACTAGCAGAGCAGTACTTC. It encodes CASSYGSLAEQYF.

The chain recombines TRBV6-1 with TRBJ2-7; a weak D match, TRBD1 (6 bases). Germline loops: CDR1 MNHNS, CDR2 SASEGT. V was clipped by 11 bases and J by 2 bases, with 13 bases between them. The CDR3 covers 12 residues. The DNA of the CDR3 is TGTGCCTGCTACAGGGTCCCCTACGAGCAGTACTTC. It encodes CACYRVPYEQYF.

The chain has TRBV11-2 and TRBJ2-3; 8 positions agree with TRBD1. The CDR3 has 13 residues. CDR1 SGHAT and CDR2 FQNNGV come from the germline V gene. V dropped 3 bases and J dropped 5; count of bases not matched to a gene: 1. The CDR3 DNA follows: TGTGCCAGCAGCTTCACAGGGGGAGATACGCAGTATTTT. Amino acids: CASSFTGGDTQYF.

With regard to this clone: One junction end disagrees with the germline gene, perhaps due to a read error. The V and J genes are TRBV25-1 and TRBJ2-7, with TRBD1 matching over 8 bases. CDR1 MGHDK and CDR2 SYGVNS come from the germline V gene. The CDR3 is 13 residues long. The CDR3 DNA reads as TGTGCCAGCAGTCCAGGGGGCTCCCACGAGCAGTACTTC. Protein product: CASSPGGSHEQYF.

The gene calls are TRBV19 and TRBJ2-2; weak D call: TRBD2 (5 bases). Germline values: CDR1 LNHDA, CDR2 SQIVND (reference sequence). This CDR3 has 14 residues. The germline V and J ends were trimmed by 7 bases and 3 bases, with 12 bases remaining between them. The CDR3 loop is CASTQPADTGELFF. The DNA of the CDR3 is TGTGCCAGTACCCAACCAGCGGACACCGGGGAGCTGTTTTTT.

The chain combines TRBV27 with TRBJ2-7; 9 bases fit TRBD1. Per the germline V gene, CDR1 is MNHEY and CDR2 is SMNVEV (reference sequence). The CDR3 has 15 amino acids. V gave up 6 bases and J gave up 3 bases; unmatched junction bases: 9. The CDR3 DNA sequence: TGTGCCAGCAGAGCCGACAGGGGGAGAAGCTACGAGCAGTACTTC. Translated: CASRADRGRSYEQYF.

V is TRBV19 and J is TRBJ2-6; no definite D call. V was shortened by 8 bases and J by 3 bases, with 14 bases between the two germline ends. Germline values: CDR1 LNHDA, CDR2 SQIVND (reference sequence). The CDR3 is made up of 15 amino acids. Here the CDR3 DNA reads TGTGCCAGTGCGGTGGTGACGCTTGGGGCCAACGTCCTGACTTTC. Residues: CASAVVTLGANVLTF.

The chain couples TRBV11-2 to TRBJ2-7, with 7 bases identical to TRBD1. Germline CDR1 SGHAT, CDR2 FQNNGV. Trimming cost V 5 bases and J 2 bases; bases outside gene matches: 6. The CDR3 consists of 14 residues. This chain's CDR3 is CASSRGDSAYEQYF. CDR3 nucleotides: TGTGCCAGCAGCCGAGGGGACAGCGCCTACGAGCAGTACTTC.

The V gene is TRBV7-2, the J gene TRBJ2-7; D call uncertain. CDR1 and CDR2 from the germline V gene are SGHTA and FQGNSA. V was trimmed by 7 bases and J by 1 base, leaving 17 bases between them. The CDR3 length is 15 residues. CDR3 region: CASTLGPALSYEQYF. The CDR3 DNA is TGTGCCAGCACACTCGGTCCAGCGCTGTCCTACGAGCAGTACTTC.

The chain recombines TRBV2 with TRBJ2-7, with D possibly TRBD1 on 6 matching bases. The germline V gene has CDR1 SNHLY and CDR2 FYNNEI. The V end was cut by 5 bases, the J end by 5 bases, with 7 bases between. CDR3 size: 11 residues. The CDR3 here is CASSYRDEQYF. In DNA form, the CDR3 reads TGTGCCAGCAGTTACAGGGACGAGCAGTACTTC.

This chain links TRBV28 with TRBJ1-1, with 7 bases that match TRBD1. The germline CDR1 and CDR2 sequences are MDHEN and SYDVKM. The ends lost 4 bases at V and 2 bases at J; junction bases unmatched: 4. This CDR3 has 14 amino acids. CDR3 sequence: CASSSTGHNTEAFF. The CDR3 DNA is TGTGCCAGCAGTTCGACAGGGCATAACACTGAAGCTTTCTTT.

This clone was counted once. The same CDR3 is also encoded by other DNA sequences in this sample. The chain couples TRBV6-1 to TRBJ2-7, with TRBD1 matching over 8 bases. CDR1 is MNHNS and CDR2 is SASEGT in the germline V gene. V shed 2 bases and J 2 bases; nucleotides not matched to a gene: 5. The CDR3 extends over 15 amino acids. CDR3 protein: CASSETGTGAYEQYF. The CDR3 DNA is TGTGCCAGCAGTGAAACCGGGACAGGCGCCTACGAGCAGTACTTC.

The CDR3, as DNA: TGTGCCTCCGGGACTACGAGCACCGGGGAGCTGTTTTTT. As protein: CASGTTSTGELFF. The V gene is TRBV9, the J gene TRBJ2-2; 7 bases agree with TRBD2. Germline V CDR1 and CDR2: SGDLS, YYNGEE. The V and J ends lost 10 bases and 4 bases, in that order; junction bases with no gene match: 7. CDR3 length equals 13 residues.

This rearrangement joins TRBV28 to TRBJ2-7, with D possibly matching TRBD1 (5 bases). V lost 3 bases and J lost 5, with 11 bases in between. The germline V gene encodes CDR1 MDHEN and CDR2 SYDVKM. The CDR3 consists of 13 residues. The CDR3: CASSFPAGHEQYF. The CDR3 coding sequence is TGTGCCAGCAGTTTTCCAGCAGGGCACGAGCAGTACTTC. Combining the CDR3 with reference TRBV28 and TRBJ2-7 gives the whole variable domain DVKVTQSSRYLVKRTGEKVFLECVQDMDHENMFWYRQDPGLGLRLIYFSYDVKMKEKGDIPEGYSVSREKKERFSLILESASTNQTSMYLCASSFPAGHEQYFGPGTRLTVT.

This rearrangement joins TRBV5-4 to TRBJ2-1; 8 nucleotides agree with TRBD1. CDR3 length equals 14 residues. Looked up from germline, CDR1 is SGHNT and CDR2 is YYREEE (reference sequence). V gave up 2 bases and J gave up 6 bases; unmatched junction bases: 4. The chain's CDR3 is CASSFQGARNEQFF. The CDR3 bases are TGTGCCAGCAGCTTCCAGGGGGCGCGCAATGAGCAGTTCTTC.

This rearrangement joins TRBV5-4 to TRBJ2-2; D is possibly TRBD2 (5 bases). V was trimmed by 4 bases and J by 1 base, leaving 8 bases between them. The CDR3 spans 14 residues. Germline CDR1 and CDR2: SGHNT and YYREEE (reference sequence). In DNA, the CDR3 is TGTGCCAGCAGCCCAGCGGAGAACACCGGGGAGCTGTTTTTT. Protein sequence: CASSPAENTGELFF. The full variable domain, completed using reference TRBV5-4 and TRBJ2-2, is ETGVTQSPTHLIKTRGQQVTLRCSSQSGHNTVSWYQQALGQGPQFIFQYYREEENGRGNFPPRFSGLQFPNYSSELNVNALELDDSALYLCASSPAENTGELFFGEGSRLTVL.

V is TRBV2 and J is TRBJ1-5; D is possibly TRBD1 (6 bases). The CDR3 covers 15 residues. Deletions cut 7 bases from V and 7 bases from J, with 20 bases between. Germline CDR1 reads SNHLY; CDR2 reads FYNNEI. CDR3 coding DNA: TGTGCCAGCACCGAGGACAGACTCGCCCGACAGCCCCAGCATTTT. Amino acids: CASTEDRLARQPQHF.

For the CDR3, the DNA is TGTGCCTGGAGTCTCGGGACAGGGGGCTACGAGCAGTACTTC. Translation gives CAWSLGTGGYEQYF. The J gene is TRBJ2-7, the V gene TRBV30; the match to TRBD1 covers 11 bases. V lost 2 bases, J lost 3 bases, and 3 bases stayed unmatched. This CDR3 has 14 amino acids. Germline CDR1 GTSNPN, CDR2 SVGIG (reference sequence). The full variable domain, with the rest looked up from reference TRBV30 and TRBJ2-7, is SQTIHQWPATLVQPVGSPLSLECTVEGTSNPNLYWYRQAAGRGLQLLFYSVGIGQISSEVPQNLSASRPQDRQFILSSKKLLLSDSGFYLCAWSLGTGGYEQYFGPGTRLTVT.